This TCR beta chain was sequenced during a study of T cell changes during pregnancy in multiple sclerosis. Profiled with immunoSEQ multiplex PCR; TCRdb holds only in-frame clones, not every one. The table records around 41,000 clones, approximately 91% of them present only once. The germline V gene has CDR1 LNHDA and CDR2 SQIVND (reference sequence). Trimming removed 4 bases from V and 6 bases from J; junction bases left unmatched: 2. The CDR3 loop spans 12 amino acids. V usage is TRBV19 and J usage is TRBJ1-2; the match to TRBD1 covers 7 bases. Input material: PBMCs (not recorded whether the cells were cultured). The receptor was isolated from a female donor with multiple sclerosis, enrolled in a pregnancy study. CDR3 sequence reads: CASSTRGHGYTF. The CDR3 region has the DNA TGTGCCAGTAGTACAAGGGGGCATGGCTACACCTTC.